The following is a TCR beta chain sequence with its context. The clone's antigen remains unknown. Base qualities were left out, and no much larger clone turns up one base away. This entry is derived from a study of shared clonotypes between healthy human individuals (dated by TCRdb to the early 2020s). Notes on the research overall: A couple of women and a few men aged 18 to 49 years were included in the cohort. For each donor, CD4 naive and CD4 memory were each run on three plates, CD8 naive on two plates, and CD8 memory on one plate. To estimate repertoire size and how much clonotype sharing occurs between individuals, the study deeply sequenced the blood TCR repertoires of five or six healthy adults. To increase sequencing depth and limit assay-specific biases, TCR repertoire library preparation and sequencing were carried out by different laboratories using diverse techniques. Leukapheresis yielded between about 0.85 and 10 billion PBMCs per donor. Overall results and qualifications from the work: The genetic and exposure-history diversity represented was limited by the small number of donors. Incomplete sequencing was indicated by rarefaction of sorted-subset datasets, despite the large sequencing depth. Naive subsets generally had larger estimated clonotype richness than memory subsets did. Higher generation probabilities were observed for clonotypes shared by all four sorted-subset donors than for non-shared clonotypes. Only blood was sampled, and tissue TCR repertoires likely differ from those in blood. Across several donors, approximately 5% of naive CD4, around 3.3% of naive CD8, roughly 2.2% of memory CD4, and 0.3% to 0.45% of memory CD8 clonotypes were shared. Pairwise subsampling indicated that sequencing depth was expected to affect the degree of clonotype sharing among donors.

Using the deep immunoSEQ assay, multiplex PCR amplified TCR CDR3 regions from genomic DNA. For each cell subset, the extracted genomic DNA was distributed evenly across all wells of several immunoSEQ 96-well plates, and each plate served as one replicate. For sorted subsets, approximately 200 ng of genomic DNA, equivalent to 25,000 to 35,000 T cell genomes, went into each replicate PCR. The purified libraries were quantified using a Qubit 3.0 fluorometer, sized with a Bioanalyzer 2100, and then quantified again using the KAPA Library Quantification kit. Each immunoSEQ 96-well plate was sequenced on its own single-read 150-cycle Illumina NextSeq 550 flow cell. As for the original processing: Because the immunoSEQ output included only junctional sequences and no quality scores, the filtering could not be the same as the filtering used for full-length reads. Sequences were annotated with PyIR, a Python wrapper for IgBLAST v1.9, and V/J genes and CDR3 were assigned using IMGT germline references. Any read was removed if the V/J assignment was weak (E-value above 1e-6), the CDR3 was missing, or the read contained stop codons, out-of-frame junctions, or ambiguous translated residues. A V3J clonotype was defined by an identical inferred V gene, J gene, and CDR3 amino acid sequence. The percentage overlap between two repertoires was calculated by dividing the number of shared unique clonotypes by the size of the smaller repertoire. RTK rarefaction, the Chao1 estimator, and Recon v2.1 estimates of unobserved clonotypes were used to assess repertoire richness. Generation probabilities for all TCRbeta clonotypes obtained by the gDNA method from several donors were computed using OLGA. TCRdb carries this immuneACCESS record with in-frame sequences only. Its versions omit some clonotypes, under half of them owing to an unresolved V gene in the studies checked, with the rest unexplained. Clone size and V and J calls were adopted from that table, with D and trimming inferred from the DNA. In all, the sample holds approximately 1,500,000 clones, and approximately 98% of those were seen once. The ten largest account for about 0.4% of the sample.

The donors were healthy, HIV-negative adults with no recently reported acute infections or vaccinations. Every donor was a Caucasian adult residing in Nashville, Tennessee, USA. CD4+ T cells were enriched by magnetic negative selection, after which naive cells were positively selected on CD45RA and the negative fraction was taken as the memory subset. After blood collection by leukapheresis, PBMCs were isolated using Ficoll-Histopaque density gradient centrifugation and then cryopreserved in the vapor phase of liquid nitrogen. Analytical flow cytometry was used to check the purity and quantity of every magnetically sorted T cell population. Each sorted fraction had its genomic DNA isolated and then quantified by UV absorbance on a Nanodrop 2000c. The CDR3 measures 15 amino acids from cysteine to phenylalanine. Kept here is only the CDR3 DNA, which spans 45 bases and is read in frame from base 1. V is cut by 3 bases and J by 5 bases, and the space between the germline ends is 14 bases. Per the germline V gene, SGDLS is the CDR1 and YYNGEE is the CDR2.

Recombination joined TRBV9 with TRBJ2-2; the D gene is not confidently resolved. The source is a man under 40 in good health. What was sequenced was naive CD4+ T cells sorted from blood. Interpreted using the paper, the cell subset or site label stands for: CD45RA+ positively selected. The DNA reads as follows: TGTGCCAGCAGCGCTTTCCGGGTCCGGACCGGGGAGCTGTTTTTT. Its protein reads: CASSAFRVRTGELFF.